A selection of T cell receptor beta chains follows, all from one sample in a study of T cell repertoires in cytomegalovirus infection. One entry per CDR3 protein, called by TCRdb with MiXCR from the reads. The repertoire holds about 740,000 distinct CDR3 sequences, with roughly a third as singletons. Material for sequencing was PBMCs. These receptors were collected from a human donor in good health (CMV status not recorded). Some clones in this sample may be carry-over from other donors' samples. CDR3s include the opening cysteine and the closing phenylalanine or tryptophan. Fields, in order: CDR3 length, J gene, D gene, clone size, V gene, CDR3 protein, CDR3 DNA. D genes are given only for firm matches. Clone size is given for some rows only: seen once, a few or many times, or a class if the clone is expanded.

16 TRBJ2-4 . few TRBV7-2 CASSLSGGRGKNIQYF TGTGCCAGCAGCTTATCCGGGGGTAGGGGCAAAAACATTCAGTACTTC
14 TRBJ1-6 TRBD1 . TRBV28 CASGGQSHNSPLHF TGTGCCAGCGGGGGACAGTCCCATAATTCACCCCTCCACTTT
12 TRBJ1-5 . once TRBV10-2 CASSESRLPQHF TGCGCCAGCAGTGAGTCACGTCTACCCCAGCATTTT
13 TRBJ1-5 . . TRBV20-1 CSATPIQERPQHF TGCAGTGCCACACCCATACAGGAGAGGCCCCAGCATTTT
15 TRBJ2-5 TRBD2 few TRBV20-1 CSATSGLAGGETQYF TGCAGTGCCACATCCGGACTAGCGGGAGGGGAGACCCAGTACTTC
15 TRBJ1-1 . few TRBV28 CASSPAGLRNTEAFF TGTGCCAGCAGTCCCGCGGGACTCCGGAACACTGAAGCTTTCTTT
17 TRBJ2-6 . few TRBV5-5 CASSEPRQFSGANVLTF TGTGCCAGCAGCGAACCCCGACAGTTCTCTGGGGCCAACGTCCTGACTTTC
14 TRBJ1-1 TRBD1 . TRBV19 CASNHEDRDGEAFF TGTGCCAGTAATCATGAGGACAGGGACGGTGAAGCTTTCTTT
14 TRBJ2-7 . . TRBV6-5 CASKFGQAGYEQYF TGTGCCAGCAAGTTCGGCCAGGCGGGGTACGAGCAGTACTTC
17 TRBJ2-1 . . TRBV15 CATRRNSGRSSYNEQFF TGTGCCACCAGGAGGAATAGCGGTAGGAGCTCCTACAATGAGCAGTTCTTC
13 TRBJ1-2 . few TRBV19 CASSIYATDGYTF TGTGCCAGTAGTATATACGCTACGGATGGCTACACCTTC
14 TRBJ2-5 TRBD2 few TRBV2 CASRILLAVETQYF TGTGCCAGCAGGATTCTACTAGCGGTTGAGACCCAGTACTTC
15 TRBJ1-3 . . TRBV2 CASSESGVSGNTIYF TGTGCCAGCAGTGAATCAGGGGTCTCTGGAAACACCATATATTTT
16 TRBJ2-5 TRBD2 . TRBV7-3 CASSASSGGRQETQYF TGTGCCAGCAGCGCCTCTAGCGGGGGACGCCAAGAGACCCAGTACTTC
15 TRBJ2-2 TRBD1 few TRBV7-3 CASSPMTGFTGELFF TGTGCCAGCAGCCCAATGACAGGGTTTACCGGGGAGCTGTTTTTT
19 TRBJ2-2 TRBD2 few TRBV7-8 CASSPAYRLAGGNTGELFF TGTGCCAGCAGCCCAGCCTATAGGCTAGCGGGGGGCAACACCGGGGAGCTGTTTTTT
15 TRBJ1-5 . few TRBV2 CASSGKAKNNQPQHF TGTGCCAGCAGTGGGAAAGCAAAGAACAATCAGCCCCAGCATTTT
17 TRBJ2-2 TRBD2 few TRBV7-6 CASFPGLAGGNTGELFF TGTGCCAGCTTTCCGGGACTAGCGGGGGGGAACACCGGGGAGCTGTTTTTT
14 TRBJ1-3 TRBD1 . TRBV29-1 CRARDRSSGNTIYF TGCCGCGCCCGGGACAGGAGCTCTGGAAACACCATATATTTT
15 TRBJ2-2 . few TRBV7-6 CASSLGRGSTGELFF TGTGCCAGCAGCTTAGGCAGGGGCAGCACCGGGGAGCTGTTTTTT